A selection of T cell receptor beta chains follows, all from one sample in a study of blood T cell repertoires in COVID-19. Produced via immunoSEQ multiplex PCR; TCRdb's table is partial and in-frame only. The data hold 81,000 or so clones, with around 89% observed a single time. Source material: peripheral blood. The source of these receptors is a man between 65 and 85 years old with active or convalescent COVID-19. CDR3s include the opening cysteine and the closing phenylalanine or tryptophan. A D gene is named only where the DNA matches it firmly. The size entry is marked missing in some rows and otherwise reads once, few, many or a size class.

J gene	D gene	clone size	V gene	CDR3 protein	CDR3 DNA
TRBJ1-2	-	-	TRBV4-3	CASSQEFGRNYGYTF	TGCGCCAGCAGCCAAGAGTTCGGGAGGAACTATGGCTACACCTTC
TRBJ2-5	-	-	TRBV5-1	CASSLQGPQETQYF	TGCGCCAGCAGCTTGCAGGGGCCCCAAGAGACCCAGTACTTC
TRBJ1-2	TRBD1	once	TRBV13	CASSLGQIYNYGYTF	TGTGCCAGCAGCCTGGGACAGATTTATAACTATGGCTACACCTTC
TRBJ1-2	-	-	TRBV20-1	CSASRQPNYGYTF	TGCAGTGCTAGTCGACAGCCTAACTATGGCTACACCTTC
TRBJ1-2	-	-	TRBV19	CASSIGGRNYGYTF	TGTGCCAGTAGTATAGGTGGCAGAAACTATGGCTACACCTTC
TRBJ2-5	-	-	TRBV2	CASSRQETQYF	TGTGCCAGCAGCCGCCAAGAGACCCAGTACTTC
TRBJ1-1	TRBD1	-	TRBV18	CASSPIGTAHNTEAFF	TGTGCCAGCTCACCGATCGGGACAGCTCATAACACTGAAGCTTTCTTT
TRBJ1-2	TRBD1	-	TRBV24-1	CATSDRTGGHYGYTF	TGTGCCACCAGTGACCGGACAGGGGGACACTATGGCTACACCTTC
TRBJ2-2	TRBD1	once	TRBV19	CASSMRGTGGRTDGELFF	TGTGCCAGTAGTATGAGGGGGACAGGGGGCCGCACGGACGGGGAGCTGTTTTTT
TRBJ1-2	-	-	TRBV18	CASSPPGGGYTF	TGTGCCAGCTCACCACCTGGGGGGGGCTACACCTTC
TRBJ2-5	-	-	TRBV7-2	CASSLGPGLRETQYF	TGTGCCAGCAGCTTAGGTCCAGGGTTGCGAGAGACCCAGTACTTC
TRBJ2-1	-	-	TRBV4-2	CASSQVMGGLDYEQFF	TGTGCCAGCAGCCAAGTTATGGGGGGGCTTGATTATGAGCAGTTCTTC
TRBJ1-4	-	-	TRBV15	CATSRGQGGHVATNEKLFF	TGTGCCACCAGCAGGGGCCAAGGAGGGCATGTTGCAACTAATGAAAAACTGTTTTTT
TRBJ1-2	TRBD1	-	TRBV9	CASSVGTGGSFYGYTF	TGTGCCAGCAGCGTAGGGACAGGGGGCTCATTCTATGGCTACACCTTC
TRBJ1-3	TRBD1	few	TRBV9	CASSVGGTGAAGNTIYF	TGTGCCAGCAGCGTAGGGGGGACAGGGGCTGCTGGAAACACCATATATTTT
TRBJ1-2	TRBD1	-	TRBV7-8	CASSFLGQGDYTF	TGTGCCAGCAGCTTCCTGGGACAGGGGGACTACACCTTC
TRBJ2-1	-	-	TRBV5-1	CASSLGLDNNEQFF	TGCGCCAGCAGCTTGGGGCTCGACAACAATGAGCAGTTCTTC
TRBJ2-1	TRBD1	-	TRBV18	CASSPQDRAYNEQFF	TGTGCCAGCTCACCACAGGACAGGGCCTACAATGAGCAGTTCTTC
TRBJ2-7	-	-	TRBV2	CASSPDFEYEQYF	TGTGCCAGCAGTCCCGACTTCGAATACGAGCAGTACTTC
TRBJ2-1	-	-	TRBV27	CASSTSYNEQFF	TGTGCCAGCAGTACTTCCTACAATGAGCAGTTCTTC
TRBJ2-7	-	-	TRBV4-3	CASSRQEGADYEQYF	TGCGCCAGCAGCCGCCAAGAAGGGGCAGACTACGAGCAGTACTTC
TRBJ1-5	-	once	TRBV18	CASSPGHSNQPQHF	TGTGCCAGCTCACCAGGGCATAGCAATCAGCCCCAGCATTTT
TRBJ2-1	-	-	TRBV19	CASSIVAGYEQFF	TGTGCCAGTAGTATAGTCGCCGGTTATGAGCAGTTCTTC
TRBJ2-5	TRBD1	-	TRBV9	CASSPSRPGQRQETQYF	TGTGCCAGCAGCCCATCAAGACCGGGACAGCGCCAAGAGACCCAGTACTTC
TRBJ1-2	TRBD1	once	TRBV6-6	CASTRSGTELTNYGYTF	TGTGCCAGCACCCGATCGGGGACAGAGTTGACTAACTATGGCTACACCTTC
TRBJ1-2	-	-	TRBV9	CASSAGQSYGYTF	TGTGCCAGCAGCGCAGGACAGAGCTATGGCTACACCTTC
TRBJ1-1	-	-	TRBV7-2	CASRTGPNTEAFF	TGTGCCAGCAGGACAGGCCCCAACACTGAAGCTTTCTTT
TRBJ1-5	-	-	TRBV7-6	CASSYGRGQPQHF	TGTGCCAGCAGCTACGGGCGGGGTCAGCCCCAGCATTTT
TRBJ1-1	-	-	TRBV6-5	CASKRGQNTEAFF	TGTGCCAGCAAAAGAGGACAGAACACTGAAGCTTTCTTT
TRBJ1-1	-	-	TRBV28	CASSFQSGNMNTEAFF	TGTGCCAGCAGTTTTCAATCAGGCAACATGAACACTGAAGCTTTCTTT
TRBJ1-2	-	-	TRBV28	CASSSGTEGYTF	TGTGCCAGCTCAAGCGGGACGGAAGGCTACACCTTC
TRBJ1-6	-	-	TRBV2	CASTVGRSSYNSPLHF	TGTGCCAGCACCGTGGGCCGCTCCTCCTATAATTCACCCCTCCACTTT
TRBJ2-7	-	few	TRBV6-7	CASSYPAPGCSYEQYF	TGTGCCAGCAGTTACCCCGCTCCCGGTTGTTCCTACGAGCAGTACTTC
TRBJ1-1	-	-	TRBV20-1	CSASVPGVYTEAFF	TGCAGTGCTAGTGTCCCGGGGGTTTACACTGAAGCTTTCTTT
TRBJ1-4	-	-	TRBV5-1	CASSLAEAGYEKLFF	TGCGCCAGCAGCTTGGCCGAGGCAGGGTACGAAAAACTGTTTTTT
TRBJ2-3	TRBD2	-	TRBV4-3	CASSPSSGDYTDTQYF	TGCGCCAGCAGCCCCTCCAGCGGGGATTACACAGATACGCAGTATTTT
TRBJ1-2	-	-	TRBV6-5	CASSWGVLNGYTF	TGTGCCAGCAGTTGGGGGGTGCTCAATGGCTACACCTTC